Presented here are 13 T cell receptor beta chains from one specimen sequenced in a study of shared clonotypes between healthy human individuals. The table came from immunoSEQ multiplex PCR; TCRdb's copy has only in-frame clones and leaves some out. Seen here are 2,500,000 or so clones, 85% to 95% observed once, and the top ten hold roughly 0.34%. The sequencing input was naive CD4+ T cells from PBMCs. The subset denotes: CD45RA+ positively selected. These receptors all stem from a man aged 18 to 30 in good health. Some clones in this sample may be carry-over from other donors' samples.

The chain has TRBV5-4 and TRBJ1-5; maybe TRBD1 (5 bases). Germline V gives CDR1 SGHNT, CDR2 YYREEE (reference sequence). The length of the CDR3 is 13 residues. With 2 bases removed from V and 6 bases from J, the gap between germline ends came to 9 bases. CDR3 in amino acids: CASSFQGSQPQHF. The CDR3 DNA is TGTGCCAGCAGCTTTCAGGGTAGTCAGCCCCAGCATTTT.

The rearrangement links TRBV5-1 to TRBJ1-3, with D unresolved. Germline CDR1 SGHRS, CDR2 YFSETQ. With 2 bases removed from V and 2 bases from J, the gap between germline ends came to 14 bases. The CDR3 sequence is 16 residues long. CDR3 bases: TGCGCCAGCAGCTTAGTCGGGGTACTTGCTGGAAACACCATATATTTT. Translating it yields CASSLVGVLAGNTIYF.

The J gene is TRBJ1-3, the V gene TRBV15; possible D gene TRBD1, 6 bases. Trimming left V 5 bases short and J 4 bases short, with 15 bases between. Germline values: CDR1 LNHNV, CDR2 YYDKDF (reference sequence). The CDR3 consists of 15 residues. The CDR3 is CATSPMAGQGNTIYF. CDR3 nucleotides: TGTGCCACCAGCCCAATGGCCGGACAGGGAAACACCATATATTTT.

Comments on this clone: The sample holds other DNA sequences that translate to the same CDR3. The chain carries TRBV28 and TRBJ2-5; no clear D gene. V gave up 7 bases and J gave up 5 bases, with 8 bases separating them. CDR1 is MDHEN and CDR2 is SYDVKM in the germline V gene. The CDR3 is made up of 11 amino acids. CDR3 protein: CASTLEETQYF. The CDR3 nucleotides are TGTGCCAGCACCCTGGAGGAGACCCAGTACTTC.

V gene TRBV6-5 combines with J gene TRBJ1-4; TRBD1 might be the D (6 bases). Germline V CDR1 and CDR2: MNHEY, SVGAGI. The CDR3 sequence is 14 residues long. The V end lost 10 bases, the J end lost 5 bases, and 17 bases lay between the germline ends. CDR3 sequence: CATSSRGHNEKLFF. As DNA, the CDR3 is TGTGCCACTTCATCGCGGGGACACAATGAAAAACTGTTTTTT.

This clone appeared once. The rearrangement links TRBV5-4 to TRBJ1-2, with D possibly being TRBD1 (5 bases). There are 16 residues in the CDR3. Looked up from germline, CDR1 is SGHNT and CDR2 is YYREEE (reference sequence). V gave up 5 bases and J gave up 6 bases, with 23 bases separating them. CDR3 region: CASSPTVLSQNNGYTF. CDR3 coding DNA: TGTGCCAGCAGTCCGACAGTCCTTTCCCAGAACAATGGCTACACCTTC.

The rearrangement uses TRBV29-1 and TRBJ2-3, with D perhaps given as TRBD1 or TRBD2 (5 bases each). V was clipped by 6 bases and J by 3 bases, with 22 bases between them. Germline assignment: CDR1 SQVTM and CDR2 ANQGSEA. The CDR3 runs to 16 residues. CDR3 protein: CSVLPVWGYGTDTQYF. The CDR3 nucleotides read TGCAGCGTCCTCCCGGTATGGGGGTATGGGACAGATACGCAGTATTTT.

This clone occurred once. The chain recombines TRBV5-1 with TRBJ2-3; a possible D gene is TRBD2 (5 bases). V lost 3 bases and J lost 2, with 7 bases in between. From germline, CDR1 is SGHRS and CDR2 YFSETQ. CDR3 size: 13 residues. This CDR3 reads CASSSGNTDTQYF. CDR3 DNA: TGCGCCAGCAGCTCGGGGAACACAGATACGCAGTATTTT.

Here the CDR3 reads CASSDPRQGEGEQYF. Here the CDR3 DNA reads TGTGCCAGCAGTGACCCTCGACAGGGGGAGGGCGAGCAGTACTTC. The chain uses TRBV25-1 and TRBJ2-7, with 9 bases matching TRBD1. This CDR3 is 15 amino acids long. Looked up from germline, CDR1 is MGHDK and CDR2 is SYGVNS. Germline trimming cut 3 bases from V and 6 bases from J; bases unmatched to any gene: 9.

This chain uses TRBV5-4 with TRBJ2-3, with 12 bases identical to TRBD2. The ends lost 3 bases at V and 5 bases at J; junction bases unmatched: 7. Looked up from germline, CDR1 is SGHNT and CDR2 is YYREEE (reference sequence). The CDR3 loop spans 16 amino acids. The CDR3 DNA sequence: TGTGCCAGCAGCTCTAGACTAGCGGGAGTGGGAGATACGCAGTATTTT. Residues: CASSSRLAGVGDTQYF.

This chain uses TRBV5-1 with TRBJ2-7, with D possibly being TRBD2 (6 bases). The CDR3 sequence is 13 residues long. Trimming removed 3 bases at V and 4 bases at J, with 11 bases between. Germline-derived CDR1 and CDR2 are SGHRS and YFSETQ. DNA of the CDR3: TGCGCCAGCAGCTACGGGAGTTTGTACGAGCAGTACTTC. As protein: CASSYGSLYEQYF. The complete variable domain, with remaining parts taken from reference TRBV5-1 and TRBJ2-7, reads KAGVTQTPRYLIKTRGQQVTLSCSPISGHRSVSWYQQTPGQGLQFLFEYFSETQRNKGNFPGRFSGRQFSNSRSEMNVSTLELGDSALYLCASSYGSLYEQYFGPGTRLTVT.

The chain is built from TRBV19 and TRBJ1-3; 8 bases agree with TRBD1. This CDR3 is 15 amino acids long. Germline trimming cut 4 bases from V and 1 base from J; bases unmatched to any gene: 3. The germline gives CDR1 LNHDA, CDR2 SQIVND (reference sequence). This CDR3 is CASSTTGGSGNTIYF. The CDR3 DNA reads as TGTGCCAGTAGTACAACAGGGGGATCTGGAAACACCATATATTTT. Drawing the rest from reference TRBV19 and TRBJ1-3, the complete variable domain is DGGITQSPKYLFRKEGQNVTLSCEQNLNHDAMYWYRQDPGQGLRLIYYSQIVNDFQKGDIAEGYSVSREKKESFPLTVTSAQKNPTAFYLCASSTTGGSGNTIYFGEGSWLTVV.

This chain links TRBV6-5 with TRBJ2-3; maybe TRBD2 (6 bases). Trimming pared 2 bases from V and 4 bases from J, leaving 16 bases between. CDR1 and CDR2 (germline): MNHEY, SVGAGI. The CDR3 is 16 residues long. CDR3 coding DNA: TGTGCCAGCAGTTACAGGTGGGCGGGGATGGCAGATACGCAGTATTTT. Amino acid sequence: CASSYRWAGMADTQYF.